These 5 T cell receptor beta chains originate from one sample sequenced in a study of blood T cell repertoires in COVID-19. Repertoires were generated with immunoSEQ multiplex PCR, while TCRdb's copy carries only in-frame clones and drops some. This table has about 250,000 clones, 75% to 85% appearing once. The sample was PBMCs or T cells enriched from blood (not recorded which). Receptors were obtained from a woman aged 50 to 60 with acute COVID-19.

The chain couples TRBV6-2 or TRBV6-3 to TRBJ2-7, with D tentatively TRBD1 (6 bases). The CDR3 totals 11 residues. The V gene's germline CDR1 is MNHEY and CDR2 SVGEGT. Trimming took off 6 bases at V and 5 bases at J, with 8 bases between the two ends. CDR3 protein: CASSQGNEQYF. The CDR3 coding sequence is TGTGCCAGCAGCCAGGGGAACGAGCAGTACTTC.

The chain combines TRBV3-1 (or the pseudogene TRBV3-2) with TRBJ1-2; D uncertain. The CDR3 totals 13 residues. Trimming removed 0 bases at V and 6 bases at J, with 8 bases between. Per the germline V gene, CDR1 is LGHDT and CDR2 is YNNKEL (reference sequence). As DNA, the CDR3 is TGTGCCAGCAGCCAAGAGGGAGGGAATGGCTACACCTTC. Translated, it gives CASSQEGGNGYTF.

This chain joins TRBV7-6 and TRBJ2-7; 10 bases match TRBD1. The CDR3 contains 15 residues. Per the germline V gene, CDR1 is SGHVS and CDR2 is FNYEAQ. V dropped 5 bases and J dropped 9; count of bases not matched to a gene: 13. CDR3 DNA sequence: TGTGCCAGCAGCGGTGGGGACAGGGGCCCCTTTGTGCAGTACTTC. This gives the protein CASSGGDRGPFVQYF.

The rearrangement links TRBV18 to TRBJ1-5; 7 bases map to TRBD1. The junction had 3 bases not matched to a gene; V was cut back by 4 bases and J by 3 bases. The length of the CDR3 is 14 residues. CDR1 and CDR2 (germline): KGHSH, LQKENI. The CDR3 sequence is CASSQGTANQPQHF. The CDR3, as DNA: TGTGCCAGCTCACAAGGGACAGCCAATCAGCCCCAGCATTTT.

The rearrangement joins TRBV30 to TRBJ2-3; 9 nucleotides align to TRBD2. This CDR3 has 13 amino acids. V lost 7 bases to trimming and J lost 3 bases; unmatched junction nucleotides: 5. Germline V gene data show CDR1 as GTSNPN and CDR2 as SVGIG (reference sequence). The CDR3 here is CASSGGRTDTQYF. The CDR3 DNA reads TGTGCCTCGAGCGGGGGGAGGACAGATACGCAGTATTTT.